Following are 18 T cell receptor beta chains from one sample sequenced in a study of metastatic and nonmetastatic thyroid tumors. TCRdb re-processed the PCR reads through MiXCR. The data contain tens of thousands of clones, roughly 11% of them singletons. Every patient underwent thyroid surgery untreated. The sequenced sample consisted of blood. Receptor source: a female donor with papillary thyroid cancer or a benign thyroid nodule (not recorded which). Some clones in this sample may be carry-over from other donors' samples.

This clone was counted ten times or more. The chain employs TRBV5-6 and TRBJ2-1; D gene uncertain. The V end was cut by 0 bases, the J end by 7 bases, with 8 bases between. The length of the CDR3 is 13 residues. Germline CDR1 reads SGHDT; CDR2 reads YYEEEE. The CDR3 sequence is CASSLGPQNEQFF. In nucleotides, the CDR3 is TGTGCCAGCAGCTTGGGGCCTCAAAATGAGCAGTTCTTC.

This clone came up many times. This chain joins TRBV2 and TRBJ2-6; tentatively, D is TRBD1 (5 bases). Germline V gene sequence: CDR1 SNHLY, CDR2 FYNNEI. The CDR3 sequence is 13 residues long. V lost 10 bases and J lost 0, with 7 bases in between. The CDR3 coding sequence is TGTGCCACACAGGACTCTGGGGCCAACGTCCTGACTTTC. The encoded protein is CATQDSGANVLTF.

This clone showed up many times. The CDR3 protein is CASSQEIPRNTEAFF. The CDR3 region has the DNA TGCGCCAGCAGCCAAGAAATTCCTAGGAACACTGAAGCTTTCTTT. This sequence joins TRBV4-1 and TRBJ1-1; D is ambiguous. The V and J ends lost 0 bases and 1 base respectively, with 9 bases between them. The CDR3 has 15 amino acids. CDR1 and CDR2 from the germline V gene are MGHRA and YSYEKL.

The chain is built from TRBV20-1 and TRBJ1-5, with 8 bases lining up with TRBD1. Germline V gene sequence: CDR1 DFQATT, CDR2 SNEGSKA (reference sequence). The CDR3 consists of 15 residues. Trimming removed 3 bases from V and 2 bases from J; junction bases left unmatched: 6. This CDR3 is CSARDREVGNQPQHF. The CDR3 nucleotides are TGCAGTGCTAGGGACAGGGAGGTCGGCAATCAGCCCCAGCATTTT.

The sample holds many counts of this clone. The V gene is TRBV20-1, the J gene TRBJ1-5; TRBD1 is a possible D gene (5 bases). The CDR3 covers 16 residues. V lost 4 bases and J lost 0, with 16 bases in between. Germline V gene data show CDR1 as DFQATT and CDR2 as SNEGSKA (reference sequence). CDR3 residues: CSANDRGVYSNQPQHF. DNA of the CDR3: TGCAGTGCTAACGACCGAGGGGTATATAGCAATCAGCCCCAGCATTTT.

This clone was recorded many times. This chain uses TRBV20-1 with TRBJ2-3; 15 nucleotides line up with TRBD2. Germline-derived CDR1 and CDR2 are DFQATT and SNEGSKA (reference sequence). V lost 6 bases to trimming and J lost 0 bases; unmatched junction nucleotides: 4. The CDR3 runs to 16 residues. The CDR3 sequence is CSAGLAGGGSTDTQYF. The CDR3 coding sequence is TGCAGTGCGGGACTAGCGGGAGGAGGAAGCACAGATACGCAGTATTTT.

This clone was counted many times. This rearrangement joins TRBV20-1 to TRBJ1-1; D is possibly TRBD1 (5 bases). Germline V gene sequence: CDR1 DFQATT, CDR2 SNEGSKA (reference sequence). V was cut by 0 bases and J by 7 bases, with 12 bases left in between. There are 13 residues in the CDR3. In DNA form, the CDR3 reads TGCAGTGCTAGAGATGCCAGACAGATTGAAGCTTTCTTT. It translates to CSARDARQIEAFF.

Notes on this clone: A much larger clone differs by one base, so this may be a read error. The chain employs TRBV7-6 and TRBJ2-4; no clear D gene. The V and J ends lost 2 bases and 4 bases respectively, with 6 bases between them. Germline V gene lookup returns CDR1 SGHVS and CDR2 FNYEAQ. This CDR3 is 13 amino acids long. The CDR3 DNA follows: TGTGCCAGCAGCTTAAGCAAGAAAAACATTCAGTACTTC. It is translated as CASSLSKKNIQYF.

In its sample, this clone was seen a few times. A single base separates this from a much larger clone, so it may be a read error. The chain couples TRBV7-8 to TRBJ1-5, with TRBD1 as a possible D gene (5 bases). The CDR3 contains 15 residues. Germline CDR1 reads SGHVS; CDR2 reads FQNEAQ. CDR3 bases: TGTGCCGGCAGCTTTGCCACGGCGGGGGGTCAGCCCCAGCATTTT. It encodes CAGSFATAGGQPQHF.

The V and J genes are TRBV7-2 and TRBJ1-5, with D possibly being TRBD1 or TRBD2 (5 bases each). Near its end, the DNA agrees better with TRBJ2-3, so the J call may be wrong. The CDR3 extends over 13 amino acids. The germline CDR1 and CDR2 sequences are SGHTA and FQGNSA. This CDR3 reads CASSPGTGQPQYF. CDR3 sequence (DNA): TGTGCCAGCAGCCCAGGGACCGGGCAGCCCCAGTATTTT.

On this clone: A clone one base away is much larger, so this may be a read error. Here the CDR3 DNA reads TGTGCCAGCAGCCTAGTTCCCGACAGGGCGGGGAACACTGAAGCTTTCTTT. Translation: CASSLVPDRAGNTEAFF. The chain carries TRBV6-4 and TRBJ1-1, with TRBD1 matching over 7 bases. The CDR3 consists of 17 residues. With V trimmed by 6 bases and J by 1 base, 14 bases remained unmatched. The germline V gene encodes CDR1 MRHNA and CDR2 SNTAGT.

The V and J genes are TRBV20-1 and TRBJ2-7; TRBD2 agrees at 10 bases. The CDR3 sequence is 14 residues long. Per the germline V gene, CDR1 is DFQATT and CDR2 is SNEGSKA (reference sequence). V lost 2 bases, J lost 2 bases, and 3 bases stayed unmatched. Here the CDR3 reads CSARSLAGAYEQYF. The CDR3, as DNA: TGCAGTGCTAGAAGTCTAGCGGGGGCCTACGAGCAGTACTTC.

This clone was found many times. This chain uses TRBV29-1 with TRBJ2-3; D perhaps matches TRBD1 (6 bases). The V end was cut by 2 bases, the J end by 4 bases, with 19 bases between. Germline CDR1 and CDR2: SQVTM and ANQGSEA. This CDR3 contains 16 residues. CDR3 in DNA: TGCAGCGTTGAAAATATAGGGGCAGGGGATGCAGATACGCAGTATTTT. This encodes CSVENIGAGDADTQYF.

This clone was observed many times. V and J are TRBV6-4 and TRBJ2-1; D is perhaps TRBD2 (6 bases). V shed 8 bases and J shed 10 bases, with 18 bases lying between them. Germline loops: CDR1 MRHNA, CDR2 SNTAGT. The CDR3 spans 13 residues. The chain's CDR3 is CASRDWSSGEQFF. The CDR3 bases are TGTGCCAGCCGGGACTGGTCGTCAGGGGAGCAGTTCTTC.

This clone was counted ten times or more. V and J are TRBV9 and TRBJ2-1, with 8 bases aligning to TRBD2. Germline CDR1 SGDLS, CDR2 YYNGEE. V shed 4 bases, J shed 9 bases, and the junction held 12 bases outside the gene matches. This CDR3 comprises 15 residues. The chain's CDR3 is CASSKRREAWGEQFF. The CDR3 nucleotides are TGTGCCAGCAGCAAGAGGCGGGAGGCCTGGGGTGAGCAGTTCTTC.

Ten or more counts support this clone. Here the CDR3 DNA reads TGCAGTGCTAGAGATCAGGGGGCGGAATCACCCCTCCACTTT. It is translated as CSARDQGAESPLHF. The chain has TRBV20-1 and TRBJ1-6; 8 positions agree with TRBD1. Germline CDR1 reads DFQATT; CDR2 reads SNEGSKA (reference sequence). The CDR3 is made up of 14 amino acids. Trimming at V came to 0 bases and at J to 10 bases, leaving 5 bases not matched to a gene.

This clone was observed at least ten times. The chain couples TRBV5-1 to TRBJ1-2, with D perhaps matching TRBD1 (6 bases). With 4 bases removed from V and 0 bases from J, the gap between germline ends came to 10 bases. The CDR3 has 14 amino acids. Germline V gives CDR1 SGHRS, CDR2 YFSETQ. Here the CDR3 reads CASSTQGPNYGYTF. CDR3 bases: TGCGCCAGCAGCACACAGGGTCCTAACTATGGCTACACCTTC. The full variable domain, its missing parts supplied by reference TRBV5-1 and TRBJ1-2, is KAGVTQTPRYLIKTRGQQVTLSCSPISGHRSVSWYQQTPGQGLQFLFEYFSETQRNKGNFPGRFSGRQFSNSRSEMNVSTLELGDSALYLCASSTQGPNYGYTFGSGTRLTVV.

This clone was recorded at least ten times. The chain combines TRBV12-3 or TRBV12-4 with TRBJ2-2; TRBD1 agrees at 9 bases. The CDR3 extends over 15 amino acids. With 6 bases clipped from V and 6 bases from J, the junction kept 8 bases outside the gene matches. The CDR3 nucleotides are TGTGCCAGCAGCCGGGGACAGGGTATGGCCGGGGAGCTGTTTTTT. This codes for CASSRGQGMAGELFF.